This T cell receptor beta chain originates from a study of T cell responses to AZD1222 COVID-19 vaccine. Of note for this clone: What it binds is not known.

Overall study results and limits: Spike was spanned by vaccine-associated CD4 TCRs, with dominance at 160-218 and 743-854. Baseline serology detected seropositivity in only six AZD1222 recipients. Donors in the cohort were predominantly white British and more often female, and clonal diversity was possibly underestimated.

The table came from immunoSEQ multiplex PCR; TCRdb's copy has only in-frame clones and leaves some out. The table shows more than 150,000 clones, with 80% to 90% occurring only once. V was trimmed by 7 bases and J by 8 bases, leaving 9 bases between them. Germline CDR1 is MDHEN and CDR2 is SYDVKM. This CDR3 is built from 11 residues. The source material was peripheral blood, sampled on day 0 of AZD1222 vaccination. The sequence was collected from an adult in good health. The chain uses TRBV28 and TRBJ2-1, with D tentatively TRBD1 or TRBD2 (5 bases each). CDR3 residues: CASKGRDEQFF. Here the CDR3 DNA reads TGTGCCAGCAAGGGACGGGATGAGCAGTTCTTC.